The text below deals with one T cell receptor beta chain. No antigen is known for it. The entry originates in a study of neurological immune-mediated disorders. Germline CDR1 reads SGHRS; CDR2 reads YFSETQ. The CDR3 length is 15 residues. Deletions cut 2 bases from V and 1 base from J, with 11 bases between. Whole-study findings and limits: No expanded-clone CDR3 amino acid sequence recurred across subjects, suggesting private TCR-beta repertoires.

cDNA synthesis was performed by 5'RACE with 10-nucleotide random UMIs. MiXCR was run by TCRdb on the 5' RACE reads, yielding one entry per CDR3 protein. The sample includes approximately 82,000 distinct CDR3 sequences, approximately 14% of them seen just once. It was from 2 million PBMCs stored at -80 C that the unsorted libraries were obtained. Material: PBMCs. The genes are TRBV5-1 and TRBJ2-3; D possibly corresponds to TRBD1 (5 bases). The sequence was collected from a woman in her forties or fifties in good health. In DNA, the CDR3 is TGCGCCAGCAGCTTTCAGGGCTCCGGCACAGATACGCAGTATTTT. Translating it yields CASSFQGSGTDTQYF.